This entry concerns a single T cell receptor beta chain. These data come from a study of immune cell composition in non-small cell lung cancer. Using immunoSEQ multiplex PCR, the repertoire was profiled, and TCRdb retains in-frame clones only, with some absent. Altogether under 3,000 clones are present, about 76% being singletons, with the ten largest covering 12%. CDR3 length: 11 residues. The receptor comes from a human donor with non-small cell lung cancer. The specimen was lung tumor tissue. The chain employs TRBV21-1 and TRBJ1-2; the listed D gene, TRBD1, was not tested against the DNA. TRBV21-1 is a pseudogene segment. DNA of the CDR3: TGTGCCAGCAGCACCCCGACAGGACCTTCCTTC. Its protein is CASSTPTGPSF.